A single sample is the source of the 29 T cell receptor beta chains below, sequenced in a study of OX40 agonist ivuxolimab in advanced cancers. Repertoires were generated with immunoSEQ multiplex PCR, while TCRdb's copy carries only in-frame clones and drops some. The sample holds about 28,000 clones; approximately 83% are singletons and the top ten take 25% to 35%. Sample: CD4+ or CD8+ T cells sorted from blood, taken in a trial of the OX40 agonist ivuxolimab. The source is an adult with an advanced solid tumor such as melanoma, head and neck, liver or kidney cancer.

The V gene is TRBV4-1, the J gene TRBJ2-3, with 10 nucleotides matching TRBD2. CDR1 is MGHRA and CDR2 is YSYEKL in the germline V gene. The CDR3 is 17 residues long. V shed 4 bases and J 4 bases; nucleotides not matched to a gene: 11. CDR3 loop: CASSPRGVAGGADTQYF. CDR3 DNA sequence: TGCGCCAGCAGCCCCCGGGGGGTAGCGGGGGGCGCAGATACGCAGTATTTT.

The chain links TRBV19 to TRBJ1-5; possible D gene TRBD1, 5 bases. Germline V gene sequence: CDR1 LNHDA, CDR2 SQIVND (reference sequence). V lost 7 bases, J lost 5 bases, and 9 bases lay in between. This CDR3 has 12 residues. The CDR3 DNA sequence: TGTGCCAGTACCGACAGCTATCAGCCCCAGCATTTT. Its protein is CASTDSYQPQHF.

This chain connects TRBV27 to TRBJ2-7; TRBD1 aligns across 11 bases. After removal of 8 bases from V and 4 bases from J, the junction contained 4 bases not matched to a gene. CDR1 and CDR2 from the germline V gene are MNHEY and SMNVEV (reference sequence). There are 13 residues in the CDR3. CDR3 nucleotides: TGTGCCAGCCTTGGGACAGGGGGGTACGAGCAGTACTTC. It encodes CASLGTGGYEQYF.

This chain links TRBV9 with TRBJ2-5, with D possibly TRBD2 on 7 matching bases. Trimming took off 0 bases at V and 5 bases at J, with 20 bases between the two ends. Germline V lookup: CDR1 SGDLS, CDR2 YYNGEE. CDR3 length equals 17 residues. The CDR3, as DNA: TGTGCCAGCAGCGTAGCCCCGATTACAGGGCGGGGGGAGACCCAGTACTTC. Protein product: CASSVAPITGRGETQYF.

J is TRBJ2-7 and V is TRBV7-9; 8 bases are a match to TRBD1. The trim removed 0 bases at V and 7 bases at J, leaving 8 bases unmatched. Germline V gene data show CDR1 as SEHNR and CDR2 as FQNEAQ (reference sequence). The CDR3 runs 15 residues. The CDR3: CASSLATGVKLEQYF. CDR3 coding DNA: TGTGCCAGCAGCTTAGCGACAGGGGTAAAGCTGGAGCAGTACTTC.

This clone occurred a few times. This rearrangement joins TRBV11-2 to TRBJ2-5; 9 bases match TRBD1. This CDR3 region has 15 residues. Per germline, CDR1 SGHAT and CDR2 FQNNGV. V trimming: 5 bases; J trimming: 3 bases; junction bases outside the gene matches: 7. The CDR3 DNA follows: TGTGCCAGCAGCGCCCGGGACAGGGCAAAAGAGACCCAGTACTTC. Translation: CASSARDRAKETQYF.

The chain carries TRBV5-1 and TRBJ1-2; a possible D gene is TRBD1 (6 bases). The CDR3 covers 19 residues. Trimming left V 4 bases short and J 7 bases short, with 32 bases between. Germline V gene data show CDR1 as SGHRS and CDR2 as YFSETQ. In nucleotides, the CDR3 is TGCGCCAGCAGCCCCCCTACTCGGACAGACAACACCCGGGGTCGTGGCTACACCTTC. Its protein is CASSPPTRTDNTRGRGYTF. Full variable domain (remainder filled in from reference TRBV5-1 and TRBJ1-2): KAGVTQTPRYLIKTRGQQVTLSCSPISGHRSVSWYQQTPGQGLQFLFEYFSETQRNKGNFPGRFSGRQFSNSRSEMNVSTLELGDSALYLCASSPPTRTDNTRGRGYTFGSGTRLTVV.

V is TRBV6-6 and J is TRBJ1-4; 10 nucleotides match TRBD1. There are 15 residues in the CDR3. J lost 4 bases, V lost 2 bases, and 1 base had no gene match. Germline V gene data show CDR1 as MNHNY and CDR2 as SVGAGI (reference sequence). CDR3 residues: CASSYGDRGNEKLFF. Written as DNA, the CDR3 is TGTGCCAGCAGTTACGGGGACAGGGGTAATGAAAAACTGTTTTTT.

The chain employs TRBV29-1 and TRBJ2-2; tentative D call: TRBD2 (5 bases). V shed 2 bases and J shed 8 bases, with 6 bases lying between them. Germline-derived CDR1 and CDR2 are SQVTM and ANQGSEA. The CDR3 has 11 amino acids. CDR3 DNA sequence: TGCAGCGTTGAAAGGAGGGGGGAGCTGTTTTTT. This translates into CSVERRGELFF.

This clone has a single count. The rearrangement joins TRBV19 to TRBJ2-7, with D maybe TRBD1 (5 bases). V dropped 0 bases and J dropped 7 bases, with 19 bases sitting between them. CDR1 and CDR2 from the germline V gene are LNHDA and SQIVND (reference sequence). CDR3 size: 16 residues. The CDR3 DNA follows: TGTGCCAGTAGTATAGATATGGACAACCTAGTGGTGGAGCAGTACTTC. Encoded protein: CASSIDMDNLVVEQYF.

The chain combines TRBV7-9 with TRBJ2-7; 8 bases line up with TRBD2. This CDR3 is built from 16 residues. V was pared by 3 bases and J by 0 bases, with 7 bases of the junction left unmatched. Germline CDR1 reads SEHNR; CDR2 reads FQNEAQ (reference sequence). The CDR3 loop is CASSFRGGPPSYEQYF. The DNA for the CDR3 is TGTGCCAGCAGCTTTCGGGGGGGGCCTCCCTCCTACGAGCAGTACTTC.

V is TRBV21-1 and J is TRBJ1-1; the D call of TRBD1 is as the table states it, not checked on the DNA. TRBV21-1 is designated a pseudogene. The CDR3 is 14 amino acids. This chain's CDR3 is CASSIRGLGTEAFF. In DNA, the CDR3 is TGTGCCAGCAGCATTAGGGGGCTGGGCACTGAAGCTTTCTTT.

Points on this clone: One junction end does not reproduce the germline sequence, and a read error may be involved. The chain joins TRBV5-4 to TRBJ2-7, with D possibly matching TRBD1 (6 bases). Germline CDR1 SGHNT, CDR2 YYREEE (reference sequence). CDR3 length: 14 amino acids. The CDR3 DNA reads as TGTGCCAGCAGCTTGGAGGTGAGACAGGCGGCTCTGGACTTC. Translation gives CASSLEVRQAALDF.

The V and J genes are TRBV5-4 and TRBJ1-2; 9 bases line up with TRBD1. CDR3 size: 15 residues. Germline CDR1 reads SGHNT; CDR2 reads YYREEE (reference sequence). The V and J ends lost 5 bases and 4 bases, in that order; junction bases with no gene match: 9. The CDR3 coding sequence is TGTGCCAGCAGTCCGGGACAGGGCTTAGGCTATGGCTACACCTTC. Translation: CASSPGQGLGYGYTF.

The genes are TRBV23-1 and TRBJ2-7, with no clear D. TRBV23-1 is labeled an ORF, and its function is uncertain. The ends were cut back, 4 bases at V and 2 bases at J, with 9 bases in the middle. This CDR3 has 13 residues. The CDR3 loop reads CASSLADTYEQYF. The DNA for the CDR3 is TGCGCCAGCAGTCTGGCGGATACCTACGAGCAGTACTTC.

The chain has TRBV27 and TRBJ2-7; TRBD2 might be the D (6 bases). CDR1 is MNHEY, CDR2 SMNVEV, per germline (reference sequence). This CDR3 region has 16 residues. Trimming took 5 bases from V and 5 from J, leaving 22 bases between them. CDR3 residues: CASSLSGGWVGNEQYF. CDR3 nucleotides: TGTGCCAGCAGTCTCAGCGGAGGGTGGGTCGGGAACGAGCAGTACTTC.

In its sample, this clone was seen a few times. In nucleotides, the CDR3 is TGTGCCAGCAGCTTGGCAGGGAATGCTAACTATGGCTACACCTTC. Protein product: CASSLAGNANYGYTF. The chain uses TRBV5-6 and TRBJ1-2, with a tentative D call TRBD1 (5 bases). Germline CDR1 is SGHDT and CDR2 is YYEEEE. The V end was cut by 0 bases, the J end by 0 bases, with 9 bases between. The CDR3 length is 15 residues.

Here the CDR3 reads CASSSSPSSTDTQYF. The CDR3 DNA sequence: TGTGCCAGCAGCTCTTCACCTTCGAGTACAGATACGCAGTATTTT. This chain links TRBV11-3 with TRBJ2-3, with D uncertain. The V end lost 4 bases, the J end lost 3 bases, and 14 bases lay between the germline ends. Germline values: CDR1 SGHNT, CDR2 YENEEA. The CDR3 is made up of 15 amino acids.

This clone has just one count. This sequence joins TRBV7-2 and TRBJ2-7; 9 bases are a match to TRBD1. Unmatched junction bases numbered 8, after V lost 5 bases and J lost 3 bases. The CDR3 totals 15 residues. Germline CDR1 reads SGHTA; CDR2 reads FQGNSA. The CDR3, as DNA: TGTGCCAGCAGCCTGGCGGGACAGGGAAACTACGAGCAGTACTTC. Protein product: CASSLAGQGNYEQYF.

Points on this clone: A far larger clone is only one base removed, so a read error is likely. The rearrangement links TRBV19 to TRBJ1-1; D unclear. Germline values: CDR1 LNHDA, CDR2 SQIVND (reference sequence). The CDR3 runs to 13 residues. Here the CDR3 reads CTSSMTRNTEAFF. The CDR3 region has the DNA TGTACCAGTAGTATGACACGGAACACTGAAGCTTTCTTT.

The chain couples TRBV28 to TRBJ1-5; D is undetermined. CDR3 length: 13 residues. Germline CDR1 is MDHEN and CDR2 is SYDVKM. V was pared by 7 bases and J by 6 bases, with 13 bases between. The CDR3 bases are TGTGCCAGCACGGGGAGGACTATTCAGCCCCAGCATTTT. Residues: CASTGRTIQPQHF. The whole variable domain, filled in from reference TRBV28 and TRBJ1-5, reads DVKVTQSSRYLVKRTGEKVFLECVQDMDHENMFWYRQDPGLGLRLIYFSYDVKMKEKGDIPEGYSVSREKKERFSLILESASTNQTSMYLCASTGRTIQPQHFGDGTRLSIL.

The CDR3 is CASSNNYEQYF. CDR3 coding DNA: TGTGCCAGCAGTAACAACTACGAGCAGTACTTC. V and J are TRBV27 and TRBJ2-7; no clear D gene. CDR1 is MNHEY, CDR2 SMNVEV, per germline (reference sequence). The CDR3 loop spans 11 amino acids. V was cut by 5 bases and J by 3 bases, with 5 bases left in between.

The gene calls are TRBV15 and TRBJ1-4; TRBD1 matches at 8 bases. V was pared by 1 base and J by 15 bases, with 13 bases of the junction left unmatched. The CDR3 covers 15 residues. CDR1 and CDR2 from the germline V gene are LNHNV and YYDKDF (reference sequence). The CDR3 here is CATSRALHSGGQVFF. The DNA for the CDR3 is TGTGCCACCAGCAGAGCCCTCCATTCAGGGGGCCAGGTGTTTTTT.

CDR3 in DNA: TGTGCCAGCAGTTTAATGGGAGGGGTCGACGGGGAGCTGTTTTTT. Amino acid sequence: CASSLMGGVDGELFF. The V and J genes are TRBV27 and TRBJ2-2; TRBD2 agrees at 7 bases. Looked up from germline, CDR1 is MNHEY and CDR2 is SMNVEV (reference sequence). The length of the CDR3 is 15 residues. V lost 2 bases, J lost 7 bases, and 7 bases stayed unmatched.

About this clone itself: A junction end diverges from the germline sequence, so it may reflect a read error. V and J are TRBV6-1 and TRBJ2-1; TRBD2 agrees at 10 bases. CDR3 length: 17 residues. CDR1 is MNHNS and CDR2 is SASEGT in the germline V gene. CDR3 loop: CASREDLAGAQYNEQFF. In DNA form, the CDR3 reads TGTGCCAGCAGGGAAGATCTAGCGGGGGCCCAATACAATGAGCAGTTCTTC.

The CDR3 bases are TGCGCCAGCAGCACCGGGACTTACTACGAGCAGTACTTC. It yields the protein CASSTGTYYEQYF. The V gene is TRBV5-1, the J gene TRBJ2-7; the D gene is possibly TRBD2 (6 bases). This CDR3 has 13 residues. The germline V gene encodes CDR1 SGHRS and CDR2 YFSETQ. V dropped 4 bases and J dropped 3 bases, with 11 bases sitting between them.

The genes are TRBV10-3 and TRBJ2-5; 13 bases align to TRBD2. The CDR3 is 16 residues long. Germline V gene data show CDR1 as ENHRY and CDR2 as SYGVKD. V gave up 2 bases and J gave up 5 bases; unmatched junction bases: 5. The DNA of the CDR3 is TGTGCCATCAGTGAGCTGACTAGCGGGGGGTCGGAGACCCAGTACTTC. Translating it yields CAISELTSGGSETQYF.

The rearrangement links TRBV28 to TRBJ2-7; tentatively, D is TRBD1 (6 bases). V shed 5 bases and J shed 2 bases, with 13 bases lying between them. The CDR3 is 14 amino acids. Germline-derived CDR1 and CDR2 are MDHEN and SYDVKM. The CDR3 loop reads CASSTLDRPYEQYF. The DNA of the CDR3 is TGTGCCAGCAGTACCCTGGACAGACCCTACGAGCAGTACTTC.

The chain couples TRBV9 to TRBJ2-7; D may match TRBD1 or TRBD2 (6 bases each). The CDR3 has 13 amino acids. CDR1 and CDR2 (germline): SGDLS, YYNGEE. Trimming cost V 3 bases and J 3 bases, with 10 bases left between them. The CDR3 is CASSAGANYEQYF. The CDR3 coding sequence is TGTGCCAGCAGCGCGGGGGCTAACTACGAGCAGTACTTC.